This T cell receptor (beta chain) was identified in a study of vaccination effects on CD4 cells after COVID-19. Study-level results: After vaccination of healthy people, only 1 of 255 vaccine-induced clones cross-reacted with common cold coronaviruses. Marked clonal contraction was seen late after vaccination (in both infection- and vaccine-induced clones).

Before any sequencing was done, the ViraFEST assay used viral peptide pools to expand antigen-specific CD4+ T cells. CD4+ T cell isolation took place after approximately 11 days of culture. The vaccine given was either BNT162b2 or mRNA-1273, in two doses. Cultures used about 2 million PBMC per well, 9 to 10 IU/ml IL-2 and around 9.7 ug/ml peptides. Fresh IL-2-containing medium replaced half the medium on days 3 and 7. V was clipped by 2 bases and J by 7 bases, with 14 bases between them. The V gene's germline CDR1 is LGHDT and CDR2 YNNKEL (reference sequence). The CDR3 runs to 14 residues. Note on this clone: As yet, its antigen is unknown.

This table comes from immunoSEQ multiplex PCR, and its TCRdb copy is limited to in-frame clones, with some not included. The sample lists 20,000 to 25,000 clones; roughly 76% were seen once. The material sequenced was CD4+ T cells from PBMCs cultured with HCoV-229E spike peptides, taken after COVID-19 vaccination. The chain uses TRBV3-1 (or the pseudogene TRBV3-2) and TRBJ1-2, with TRBD1 as a possible D gene (5 bases). The clonotype comes from a human donor who received a COVID-19 vaccine. In DNA form, the CDR3 reads TGTGCCAGCAGCCAATCGGGGGAGGAAGGTGGCTACACCTTC. It specifies CASSQSGEEGGYTF.